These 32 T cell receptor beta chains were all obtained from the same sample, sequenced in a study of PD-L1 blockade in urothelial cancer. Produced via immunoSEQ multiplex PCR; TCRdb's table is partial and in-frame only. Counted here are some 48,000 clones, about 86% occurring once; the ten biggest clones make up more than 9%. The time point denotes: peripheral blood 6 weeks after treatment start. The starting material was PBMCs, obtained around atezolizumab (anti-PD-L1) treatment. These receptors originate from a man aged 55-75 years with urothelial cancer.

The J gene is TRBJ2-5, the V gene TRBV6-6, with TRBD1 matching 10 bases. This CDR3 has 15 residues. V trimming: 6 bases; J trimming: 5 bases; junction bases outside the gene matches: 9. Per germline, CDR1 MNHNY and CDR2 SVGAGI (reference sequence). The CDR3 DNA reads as TGTGCCAGCAGGACAGGGGGCGTGGGATGGGAGACCCAGTACTTC. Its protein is CASRTGGVGWETQYF.

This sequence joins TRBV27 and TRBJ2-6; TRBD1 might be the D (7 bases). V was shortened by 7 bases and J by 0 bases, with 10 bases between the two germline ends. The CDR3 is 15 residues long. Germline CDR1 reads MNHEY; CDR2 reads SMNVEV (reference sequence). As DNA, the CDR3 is TGTGCCAGCACTCAGGGGGGCTCTGGGGCCAACGTCCTGACTTTC. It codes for CASTQGGSGANVLTF. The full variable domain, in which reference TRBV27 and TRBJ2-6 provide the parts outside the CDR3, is EAQVTQNPRYLITVTGKKLTVTCSQNMNHEYMSWYRQDPGLGLRQIYYSMNVEVTDKGDVPEGYKVSRKEKRNFPLILESPSPNQTSLYFCASTQGGSGANVLTFGAGSRLTVL.

The CDR3 sequence is CASSLYRPNTGELFF. The CDR3 DNA is TGTGCCAGCAGCTTATACAGACCAAACACCGGGGAGCTGTTTTTT. V is TRBV5-6 and J is TRBJ2-2; D unresolved. Germline V gene data show CDR1 as SGHDT and CDR2 as YYEEEE. The CDR3 consists of 15 residues. V was pared by 2 bases and J by 2 bases, with 10 bases between. The full variable domain, completed using reference TRBV5-6 and TRBJ2-2, is DAGVTQSPTHLIKTRGQQVTLRCSPKSGHDTVSWYQQALGQGPQFIFQYYEEEERQRGNFPDRFSGHQFPNYSSELNVNALLLGDSALYLCASSLYRPNTGELFFGEGSRLTVL.

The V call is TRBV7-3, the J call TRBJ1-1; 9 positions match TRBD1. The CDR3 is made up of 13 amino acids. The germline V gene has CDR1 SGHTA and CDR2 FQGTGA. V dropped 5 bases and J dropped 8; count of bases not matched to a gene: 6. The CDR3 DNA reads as TGTGCCAGCAGCCTCGGGACAGGGAGAGAAGCTTTCTTT. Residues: CASSLGTGREAFF.

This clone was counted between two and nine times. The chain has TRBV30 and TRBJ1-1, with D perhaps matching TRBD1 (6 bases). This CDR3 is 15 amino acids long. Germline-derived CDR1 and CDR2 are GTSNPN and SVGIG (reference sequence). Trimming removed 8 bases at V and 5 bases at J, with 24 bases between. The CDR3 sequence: CAGLPLGGRQTEAFF. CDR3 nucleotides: TGTGCCGGGTTACCCTTGGGGGGGCGGCAGACTGAAGCTTTCTTT.

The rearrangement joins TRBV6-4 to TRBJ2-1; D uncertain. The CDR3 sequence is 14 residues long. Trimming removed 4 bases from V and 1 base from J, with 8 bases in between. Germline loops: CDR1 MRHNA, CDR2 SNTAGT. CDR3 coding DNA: TGTGCCAGCAGTGTCCTACCTTCCTACAATGAGCAGTTCTTC. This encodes CASSVLPSYNEQFF.

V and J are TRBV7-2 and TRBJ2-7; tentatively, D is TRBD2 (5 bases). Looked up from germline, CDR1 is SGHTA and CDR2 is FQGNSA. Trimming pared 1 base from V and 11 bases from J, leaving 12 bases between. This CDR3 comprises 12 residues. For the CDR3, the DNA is TGTGCCAGCAGCTTAGGTGGGGTCGGGAAGTACTTC. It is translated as CASSLGGVGKYF. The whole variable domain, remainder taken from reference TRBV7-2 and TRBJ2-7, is GAGVSQSPSNKVTEKGKDVELRCDPISGHTALYWYRQSLGQGLEFLIYFQGNSAPDKSGLPSDRFSAERTGGSVSTLTIQRTQQEDSAVYLCASSLGGVGKYFGPGTRLTVT.

The CDR3 DNA is TGTGCCAGAGCTAGAGGGCACAGGGTGAACACTGAAGCTTTCTTT. This codes for CARARGHRVNTEAFF. V gene TRBV5-3 combines with J gene TRBJ1-1, with a tentative D call TRBD1 (6 bases). TRBV5-3 carries the ORF label, with uncertain function. The CDR3 is 15 amino acids. V was clipped by 7 bases and J by 0 bases, with 16 bases between them.

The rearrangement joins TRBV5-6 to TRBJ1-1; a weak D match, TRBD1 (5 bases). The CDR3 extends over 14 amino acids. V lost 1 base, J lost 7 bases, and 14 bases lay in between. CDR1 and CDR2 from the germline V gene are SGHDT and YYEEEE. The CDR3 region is CASSLRGRSVEAFF. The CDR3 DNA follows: TGTGCCAGCAGCTTGAGGGGAAGGAGCGTTGAAGCTTTCTTT.

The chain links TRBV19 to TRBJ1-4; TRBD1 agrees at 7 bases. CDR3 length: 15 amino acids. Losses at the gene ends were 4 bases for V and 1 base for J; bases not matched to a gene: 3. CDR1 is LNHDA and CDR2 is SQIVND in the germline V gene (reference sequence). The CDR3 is CASSTNRGTNEKLFF. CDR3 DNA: TGTGCCAGTAGTACCAACAGGGGAACTAATGAAAAACTGTTTTTT.

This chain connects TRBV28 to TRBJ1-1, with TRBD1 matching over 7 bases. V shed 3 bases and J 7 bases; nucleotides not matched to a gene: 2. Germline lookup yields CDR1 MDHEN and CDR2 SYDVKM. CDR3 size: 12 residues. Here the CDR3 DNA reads TGTGCCAGCAGTTTGGGACAGTTTGAAGCTTTCTTT. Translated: CASSLGQFEAFF.

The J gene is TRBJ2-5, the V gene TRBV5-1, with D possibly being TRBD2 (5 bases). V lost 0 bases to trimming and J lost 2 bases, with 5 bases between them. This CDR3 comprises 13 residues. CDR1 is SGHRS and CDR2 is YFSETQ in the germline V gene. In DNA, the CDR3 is TGCGCCAGCAGCTTGGGACTACAAGAGACCCAGTACTTC. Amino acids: CASSLGLQETQYF. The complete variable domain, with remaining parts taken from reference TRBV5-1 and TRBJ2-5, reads KAGVTQTPRYLIKTRGQQVTLSCSPISGHRSVSWYQQTPGQGLQFLFEYFSETQRNKGNFPGRFSGRQFSNSRSEMNVSTLELGDSALYLCASSLGLQETQYFGPGTRLLVL.

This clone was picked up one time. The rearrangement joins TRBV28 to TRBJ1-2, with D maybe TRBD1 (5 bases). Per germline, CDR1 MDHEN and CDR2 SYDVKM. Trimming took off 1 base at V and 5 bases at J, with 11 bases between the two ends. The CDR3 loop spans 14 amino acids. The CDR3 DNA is TGTGCCAGCAGTTTATTAAGGGGCTGGTATGGCTACACCTTC. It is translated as CASSLLRGWYGYTF.

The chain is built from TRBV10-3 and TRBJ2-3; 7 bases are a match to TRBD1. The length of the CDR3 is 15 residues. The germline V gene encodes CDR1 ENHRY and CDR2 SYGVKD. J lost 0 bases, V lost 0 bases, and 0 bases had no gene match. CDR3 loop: CAISESTGSTDTQYF. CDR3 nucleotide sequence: TGTGCCATCAGTGAGTCGACAGGGAGCACAGATACGCAGTATTTT.

CDR3 coding DNA: TGTGCCAGCAGGAGAACACGGGATGGTGAGCAGTTCTTC. Encoded protein: CASRRTRDGEQFF. This chain uses TRBV2 with TRBJ2-1; D is perhaps TRBD2 (5 bases). Germline-derived CDR1 and CDR2 are SNHLY and FYNNEI. Between the trimmed V and J ends, which lost 6 bases and 9 bases, there was a span of 15 bases. The CDR3 totals 13 residues.

The CDR3 coding sequence is TGTGCCAGTAGCCGGGACAGGGGAACCGGAGAGCAGTACTTC. Protein product: CASSRDRGTGEQYF. The J gene is TRBJ2-7, the V gene TRBV19; 10 bases are a match to TRBD1. Trimming took 6 bases from V and 7 from J; bases not matched to a gene: 9. The CDR3 spans 14 residues. Germline CDR1 and CDR2: LNHDA and SQIVND (reference sequence).

For the CDR3, the DNA is TGTGCCAGCAACCCGGGACTAGCGGGTTCCGATGAGCAGTTCTTC. It is translated as CASNPGLAGSDEQFF. The rearrangement joins TRBV6-5 to TRBJ2-1; 12 bases line up with TRBD2. Trimming at V came to 7 bases and at J to 8 bases, leaving 9 bases not matched to a gene. From germline, CDR1 is MNHEY and CDR2 SVGAGI. CDR3 size: 15 residues.

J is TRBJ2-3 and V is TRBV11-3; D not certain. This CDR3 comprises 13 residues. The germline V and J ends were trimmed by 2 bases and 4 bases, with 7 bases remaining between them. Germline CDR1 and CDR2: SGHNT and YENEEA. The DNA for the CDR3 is TGTGCCAGCAGCTTAAGAGAGGCAGATACGCAGTATTTT. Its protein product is CASSLREADTQYF.

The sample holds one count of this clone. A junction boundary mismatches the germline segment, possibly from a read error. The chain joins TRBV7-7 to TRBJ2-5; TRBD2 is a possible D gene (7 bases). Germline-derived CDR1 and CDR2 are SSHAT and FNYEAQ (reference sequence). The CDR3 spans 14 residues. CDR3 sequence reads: CASSLLGRGETQYF. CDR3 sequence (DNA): TGTGCTAGCAGCTTGTTGGGGAGGGGGGAGACCCAGTACTTC.

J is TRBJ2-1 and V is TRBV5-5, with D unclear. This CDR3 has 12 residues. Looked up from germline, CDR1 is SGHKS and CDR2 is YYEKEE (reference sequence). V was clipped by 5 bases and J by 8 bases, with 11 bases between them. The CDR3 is CASRLDSDEQFF. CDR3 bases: TGTGCCAGCAGGCTAGATTCGGATGAGCAGTTCTTC.

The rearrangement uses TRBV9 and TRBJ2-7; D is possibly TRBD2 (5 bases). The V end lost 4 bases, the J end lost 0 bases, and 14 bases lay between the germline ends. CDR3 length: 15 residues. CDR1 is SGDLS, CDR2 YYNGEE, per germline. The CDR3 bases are TGTGCCAGCAGCACCCAGGCGGGCGCCTCCTACGAGCAGTACTTC. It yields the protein CASSTQAGASYEQYF.

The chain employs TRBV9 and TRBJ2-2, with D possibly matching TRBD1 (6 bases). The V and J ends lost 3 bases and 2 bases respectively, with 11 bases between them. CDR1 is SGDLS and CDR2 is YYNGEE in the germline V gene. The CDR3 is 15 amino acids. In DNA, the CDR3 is TGTGCCAGCAGCGCCCGGACAGCAAACACCGGGGAGCTGTTTTTT. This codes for CASSARTANTGELFF.

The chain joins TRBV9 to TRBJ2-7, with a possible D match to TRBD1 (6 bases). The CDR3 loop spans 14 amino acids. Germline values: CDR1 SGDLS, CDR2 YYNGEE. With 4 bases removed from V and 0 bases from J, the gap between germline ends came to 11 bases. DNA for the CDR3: TGTGCCAGCAGCCCACGGGACACCTCCTACGAGCAGTACTTC. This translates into CASSPRDTSYEQYF.

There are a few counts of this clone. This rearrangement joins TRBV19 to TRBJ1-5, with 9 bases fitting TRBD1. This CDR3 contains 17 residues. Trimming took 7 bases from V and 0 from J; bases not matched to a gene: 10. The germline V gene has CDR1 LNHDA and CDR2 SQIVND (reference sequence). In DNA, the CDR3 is TGTGCCAGTACCGGGACAGGGATGGCCAATAGCAATCAGCCCCAGCATTTT. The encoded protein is CASTGTGMANSNQPQHF.

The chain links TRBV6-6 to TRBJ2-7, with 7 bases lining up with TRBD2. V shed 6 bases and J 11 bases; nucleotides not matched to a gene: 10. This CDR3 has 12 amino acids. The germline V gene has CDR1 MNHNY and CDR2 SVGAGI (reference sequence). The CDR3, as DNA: TGTGCCAGCAGCCTGAACCGGGAGGAGGAGTACTTC. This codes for CASSLNREEEYF.

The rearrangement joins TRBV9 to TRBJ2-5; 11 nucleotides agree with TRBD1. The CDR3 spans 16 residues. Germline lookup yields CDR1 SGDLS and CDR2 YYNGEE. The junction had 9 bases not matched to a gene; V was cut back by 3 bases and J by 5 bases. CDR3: CASSAARTGGLETQYF. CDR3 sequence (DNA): TGTGCCAGCAGCGCCGCCCGGACAGGGGGCTTGGAGACCCAGTACTTC.

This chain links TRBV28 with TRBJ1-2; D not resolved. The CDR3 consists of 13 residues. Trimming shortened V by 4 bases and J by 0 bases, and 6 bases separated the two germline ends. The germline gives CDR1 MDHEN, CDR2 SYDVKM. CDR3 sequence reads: CASSSTTNYGYTF. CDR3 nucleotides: TGTGCCAGCAGTTCAACAACTAACTATGGCTACACCTTC.

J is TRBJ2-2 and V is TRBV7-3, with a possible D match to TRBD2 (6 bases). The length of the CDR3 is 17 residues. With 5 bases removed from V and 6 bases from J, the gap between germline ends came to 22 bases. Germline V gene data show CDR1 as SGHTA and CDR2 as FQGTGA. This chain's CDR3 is CASSAPVGGIGPGELFF. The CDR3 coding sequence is TGTGCCAGCAGCGCCCCGGTGGGCGGGATTGGGCCCGGGGAGCTGTTTTTT.

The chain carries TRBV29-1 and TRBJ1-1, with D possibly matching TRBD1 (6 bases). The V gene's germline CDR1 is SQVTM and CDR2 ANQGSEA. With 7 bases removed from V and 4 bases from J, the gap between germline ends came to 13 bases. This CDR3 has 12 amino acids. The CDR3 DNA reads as TGCAGCGGCGGAGGGGGGGTCACTGAAGCTTTCTTT. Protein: CSGGGGVTEAFF.

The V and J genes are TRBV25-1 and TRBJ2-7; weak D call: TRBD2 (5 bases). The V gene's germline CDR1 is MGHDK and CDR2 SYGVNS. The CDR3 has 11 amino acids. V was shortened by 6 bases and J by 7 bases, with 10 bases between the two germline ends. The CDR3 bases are TGTGCCAGCAGCCGTCGGGGAGAGCAGTACTTC. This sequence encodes CASSRRGEQYF.

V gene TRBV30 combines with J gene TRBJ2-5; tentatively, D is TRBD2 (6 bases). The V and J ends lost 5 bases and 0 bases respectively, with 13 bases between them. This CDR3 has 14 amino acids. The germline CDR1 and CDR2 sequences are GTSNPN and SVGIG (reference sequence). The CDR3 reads CAWRGLAYQETQYF. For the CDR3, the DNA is TGTGCCTGGCGGGGACTGGCGTACCAAGAGACCCAGTACTTC.

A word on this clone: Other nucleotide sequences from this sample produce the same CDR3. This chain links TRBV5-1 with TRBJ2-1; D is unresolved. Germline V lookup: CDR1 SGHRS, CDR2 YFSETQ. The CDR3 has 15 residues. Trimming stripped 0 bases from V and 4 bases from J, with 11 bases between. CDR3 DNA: TGCGCCAGCAGCTTGGATCCAGGTGGATACAATGAGCAGTTCTTC. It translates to CASSLDPGGYNEQFF.